These 29 T cell receptor beta chains originate from one sample sequenced in a study of identical twins. TCRdb re-called the 5' RACE reads with MiXCR, one entry per CDR3 protein. The table has under 350,000 distinct CDR3 sequences, 8.5% to 9.5% seen once. Another study also made use of these data, one on yellow fever vaccine responses in identical twins.

The sequenced material came from CD8+ T cells sorted from blood. The source of these receptors is a woman in her late teens or twenties in good health.

This clonotype was counted many times. The CDR3 loop is CAISNYPVISTAYGYTF. CDR3 bases: TGTGCCATCAGTAACTACCCTGTCATAAGCACAGCCTATGGCTACACCTTC. The chain recombines TRBV10-3 with TRBJ1-2, with no clear D. V was shortened by 5 bases and J by 4 bases, with 23 bases between the two germline ends. The CDR3 runs to 17 residues. CDR1 is ENHRY, CDR2 SYGVKD, per germline.

This clonotype was seen only a few times. V is TRBV6-5 and J is TRBJ2-7; D is possibly TRBD1 or TRBD2 (6 bases each). The CDR3 has 17 amino acids. V was trimmed by 2 bases and J by 2 bases, leaving 19 bases between them. Germline V gene sequence: CDR1 MNHEY, CDR2 SVGAGI. The CDR3 loop reads CASSYEGGGGSPYEQYF. The CDR3 region has the DNA TGTGCCAGCAGTTACGAAGGGGGAGGAGGTAGCCCCTACGAGCAGTACTTC.

This clonotype was counted a few times. The chain combines TRBV6-1 with TRBJ2-7, with 9 nucleotides matching TRBD1. CDR1 and CDR2 (germline): MNHNS, SASEGT. This CDR3 is built from 14 residues. Trimming at V came to 1 base and at J to 6 bases, leaving 4 bases not matched to a gene. This CDR3 reads CASSEGVTGGEQYF. CDR3 coding DNA: TGTGCCAGCAGTGAAGGTGTGACAGGGGGCGAGCAGTACTTC.

The V call is TRBV28, the J call TRBJ2-5; weak D call: TRBD1 (5 bases). V lost 2 bases, J lost 2 bases, and 9 bases lay in between. Per the germline V gene, CDR1 is MDHEN and CDR2 is SYDVKM. This CDR3 is built from 14 residues. The CDR3 DNA reads as TGTGCCAGCAGTTTAGACAGTCGGCAAGAGACCCAGTACTTC. It specifies CASSLDSRQETQYF. Complete variable domain (other parts from reference TRBV28 and TRBJ2-5): DVKVTQSSRYLVKRTGEKVFLECVQDMDHENMFWYRQDPGLGLRLIYFSYDVKMKEKGDIPEGYSVSREKKERFSLILESASTNQTSMYLCASSLDSRQETQYFGPGTRLLVL.

In this sample, this clonotype turned up a few times. The CDR3 sequence: CASSYGQPQHF. The CDR3 coding sequence is TGTGCCAGCAGTTACGGTCAGCCCCAGCATTTT. V gene TRBV12-3 or TRBV12-4 combines with J gene TRBJ1-5; no firm D call. This CDR3 has 11 amino acids. V shed 4 bases and J shed 6 bases, with 4 bases lying between them.

The chain links TRBV30 to TRBJ1-1, with D tentatively TRBD1 (6 bases). The CDR3 loop spans 16 amino acids. Trimming pared 7 bases from V and 1 base from J, leaving 22 bases between. Per germline, CDR1 GTSNPN and CDR2 SVGIG (reference sequence). The CDR3 nucleotides are TGTGCCTTGGGTGAATCAGGGGCCATCCAGAACACTGAAGCTTTCTTT. Protein sequence: CALGESGAIQNTEAFF. The entire variable domain, with the rest obtained from reference TRBV30 and TRBJ1-1, is as follows: SQTIHQWPATLVQPVGSPLSLECTVEGTSNPNLYWYRQAAGRGLQLLFYSVGIGQISSEVPQNLSASRPQDRQFILSSKKLLLSDSGFYLCALGESGAIQNTEAFFGQGTRLTVV.

This clonotype was found a few times. V is TRBV15 and J is TRBJ2-6, with D unresolved. Trimming stripped 0 bases from V and 0 bases from J, with 6 bases between. Germline assignment: CDR1 LNHNV and CDR2 YYDKDF (reference sequence). This CDR3 contains 16 residues. The CDR3 protein is CATSRDRVSGANVLTF. The CDR3 coding sequence is TGTGCCACCAGCAGAGATCGGGTCTCTGGGGCCAACGTCCTGACTTTC.

Remarks on this clonotype: This may come from a read error, since a much larger clone is one base off. This chain connects TRBV29-1 to TRBJ2-1; 13 bases map to TRBD2. The CDR3 totals 17 residues. The V gene's germline CDR1 is SQVTM and CDR2 ANQGSEA. The V segment lost 5 bases and the J segment 2 bases; nucleotides outside the gene matches: 9. The CDR3 here is CSVTGLAGKQAYNEQFF. CDR3 DNA: TGCAGCGTTACGGGACTAGCGGGAAAACAAGCCTACAATGAGCAGTTCTTC.

V usage is TRBV12-3 or TRBV12-4 and J usage is TRBJ2-3; D gene ambiguous. Trimming removed 7 bases from V and 2 bases from J, with 13 bases in between. The CDR3 is 14 residues long. The CDR3 spells CASTHGTNTDTQYF. The CDR3 DNA sequence: TGTGCCAGCACCCATGGAACGAACACAGATACGCAGTATTTT.

This clonotype has more than one count but fewer than ten. The rearrangement links TRBV11-2 to TRBJ2-3; 9 bases fit TRBD1. The germline V gene has CDR1 SGHAT and CDR2 FQNNGV. CDR3 length: 17 amino acids. J was trimmed by 0 bases and V by 5 bases; bases with no gene match: 9. CDR3 region: CASSPLGQGLSTDTQYF. The CDR3 DNA reads TGTGCCAGCAGCCCCCTGGGACAGGGCCTTAGCACAGATACGCAGTATTTT.

In its sample, this clonotype was seen many times. V and J are TRBV6-2 or TRBV6-3 and TRBJ2-3, with D perhaps TRBD2 (5 bases). The CDR3 covers 16 residues. CDR1 is MNHEY and CDR2 is SVGEGT in the germline V gene. With 2 bases removed from V and 0 bases from J, the gap between germline ends came to 12 bases. CDR3 bases: TGTGCCAGCAGTTACGAGGAACGCGGGAGCACAGATACGCAGTATTTT. Translated: CASSYEERGSTDTQYF.

The chain links TRBV10-1 to TRBJ2-3, with 7 bases aligning to TRBD1. V was pared by 3 bases and J by 0 bases, with 6 bases of the junction left unmatched. The CDR3 contains 16 residues. Germline CDR1 WNHNN, CDR2 SYGVQD (reference sequence). The CDR3 DNA sequence: TGCGCCAGCAGTGACGAGACAGGGATAAGCACAGATACGCAGTATTTT. It is translated as CASSDETGISTDTQYF.

The table lists this clonotype with many counts. The CDR3 region is CASSVRGRDYNEQFF. DNA of the CDR3: TGCGCCAGCAGTGTTAGGGGCAGGGACTACAATGAGCAGTTCTTC. This chain connects TRBV10-2 to TRBJ2-1; D is perhaps TRBD1 (5 bases). Per germline, CDR1 WSHSY and CDR2 SAAADI. The V and J ends lost 4 bases and 3 bases respectively, with 13 bases between them. This CDR3 comprises 15 residues.

This rearrangement joins TRBV7-6 to TRBJ2-1, with D unresolved. Trimming removed 5 bases at V and 7 bases at J, with 27 bases between. This CDR3 region has 18 residues. Per germline, CDR1 SGHVS and CDR2 FNYEAQ. The CDR3 here is CASSRLAPPALMFNEQFF. The CDR3, as DNA: TGTGCCAGCAGCCGACTCGCACCCCCTGCCCTAATGTTTAATGAGCAGTTCTTC.

The CDR3 sequence: CASSSLAGTAYEQYF. The CDR3 DNA sequence: TGTGCCAGCAGCTCTCTAGCGGGGACTGCCTACGAGCAGTACTTC. V usage is TRBV7-8 and J usage is TRBJ2-7; 9 bases align to TRBD2. The CDR3 has 15 residues. Germline-derived CDR1 and CDR2 are SGHVS and FQNEAQ. Unmatched junction bases numbered 6, after V lost 4 bases and J lost 2 bases. The full variable domain, with the rest looked up from reference TRBV7-8 and TRBJ2-7, is GAGVSQSPRYKVAKRGQDVALRCDPISGHVSLFWYQQALGQGPEFLTYFQNEAQLDKSGLPSDRFFAERPEGSVSTLKIQRTQQEDSAVYLCASSSLAGTAYEQYFGPGTRLTVT.

CDR3 sequence reads: CASSYSVELSEQFF. DNA of the CDR3: TGTGCCAGCAGTTACTCTGTAGAATTAAGCGAGCAGTTCTTC. This chain uses TRBV6-2 or TRBV6-3 with TRBJ2-1, with D unresolved. Trimming removed 0 bases from V and 10 bases from J, with 13 bases in between. The germline CDR1 and CDR2 sequences are MNHEY and SVGEGT. CDR3 length: 14 amino acids.

J is TRBJ2-5 and V is TRBV7-2; possible D gene TRBD1, 6 bases. The length of the CDR3 is 15 residues. Trimming left V 2 bases short and J 2 bases short, with 12 bases between. Germline V CDR1 and CDR2: SGHTA, FQGNSA. The CDR3 bases are TGTGCCAGCAGCTTACCCCCCGGACAGCAAGAGACCCAGTACTTC. It specifies CASSLPPGQQETQYF.

The chain carries TRBV7-2 and TRBJ1-1; TRBD1 might be the D (5 bases). V was shortened by 7 bases and J by 1 base, with 16 bases between the two germline ends. Germline CDR1 and CDR2: SGHTA and FQGNSA. The CDR3 is 15 residues long. The CDR3 DNA sequence: TGTGCCAGCATCATACGGGGGGTTGGGAACACTGAAGCTTTCTTT. This encodes CASIIRGVGNTEAFF.

The table lists this clonotype with a few counts. The chain couples TRBV18 to TRBJ2-7, with 9 bases lining up with TRBD1. Unmatched junction bases numbered 5, after V lost 2 bases and J lost 0 bases. The CDR3 is made up of 16 amino acids. Per the germline V gene, CDR1 is KGHSH and CDR2 is LQKENI. The CDR3 loop reads CASSPSGQGASYEQYF. The CDR3 DNA sequence: TGTGCCAGCTCACCATCGGGACAGGGCGCCTCCTACGAGCAGTACTTC.

This clonotype turned up a few times. The chain employs TRBV12-3 or TRBV12-4 and TRBJ2-1; 10 bases match TRBD2. J lost 8 bases, V lost 7 bases, and 8 bases had no gene match. This CDR3 comprises 14 residues. The CDR3, as DNA: TGTGCCAGCAATTTGCCTAGCGGGAGCCATGAGCAGTTCTTC. As protein: CASNLPSGSHEQFF.

The chain is built from TRBV29-1 and TRBJ2-7, with a tentative D call TRBD2 (5 bases). Germline CDR1 reads SQVTM; CDR2 reads ANQGSEA. The CDR3 has 13 amino acids. V lost 4 bases and J lost 1, with 11 bases in between. CDR3: CSVVGAPSYEQYF. CDR3 coding DNA: TGCAGCGTTGTGGGAGCACCTTCCTACGAGCAGTACTTC.

In its sample, this clonotype was seen many times. CDR3 DNA sequence: TGTGCCAGCAGCTCAAGACAGGGTCGCTCCTACAATGAGCAGTTCTTC. This gives the protein CASSSRQGRSYNEQFF. The chain is built from TRBV7-2 and TRBJ2-1, with 7 bases identical to TRBD1. V lost 4 bases, J lost 0 bases, and 6 bases stayed unmatched. This CDR3 has 16 amino acids. In germline, CDR1 is SGHTA, CDR2 FQGNSA.

This sequence joins TRBV9 and TRBJ2-1; D may be TRBD2 (6 bases). The germline V and J ends were trimmed by 3 bases and 10 bases, with 14 bases remaining between them. Germline V gene lookup returns CDR1 SGDLS and CDR2 YYNGEE. This CDR3 spans 13 amino acids. CDR3 sequence reads: CASSGQTSWEQFF. CDR3 nucleotide sequence: TGTGCCAGCAGCGGCCAGACTAGTTGGGAGCAGTTCTTC.

V gene TRBV6-5 combines with J gene TRBJ2-7; the match to TRBD2 covers 8 bases. Trimming took 2 bases from V and 4 from J; bases not matched to a gene: 7. The CDR3 consists of 15 residues. The V gene's germline CDR1 is MNHEY and CDR2 SVGAGI. The CDR3 bases are TGTGCCAGCAGTTACGGGACGGGAGGGCCATACGAGCAGTACTTC. This gives the protein CASSYGTGGPYEQYF.

This clonotype appeared a few times. The CDR3 here is CASSLSGENTGELFF. As DNA, the CDR3 is TGTGCCAGCAGCTTGAGCGGTGAGAACACCGGGGAGCTGTTTTTT. This sequence joins TRBV7-2 and TRBJ2-2; perhaps TRBD2 as D (5 bases). The CDR3 has 15 residues. Trimming stripped 3 bases from V and 1 base from J, with 9 bases between. Germline V gene sequence: CDR1 SGHTA, CDR2 FQGNSA.

In its sample, this clonotype was seen many times. The CDR3 sequence is CASSAYSAYNEQFF. DNA of the CDR3: TGTGCCAGCAGCGCCTACAGTGCTTACAATGAGCAGTTCTTC. The rearrangement links TRBV9 to TRBJ2-1; D is uncertain. This CDR3 comprises 14 residues. CDR1 SGDLS and CDR2 YYNGEE come from the germline V gene. V was shortened by 3 bases and J by 4 bases, with 11 bases between the two germline ends.

A few counts support this clonotype. The chain employs TRBV19 and TRBJ1-2, with D uncertain. The CDR3 is 15 residues long. Germline assignment: CDR1 LNHDA and CDR2 SQIVND (reference sequence). Trimming took off 8 bases at V and 3 bases at J, with 19 bases between the two ends. The CDR3 spells CASVTGPGAYYGYTF. CDR3 DNA: TGTGCCAGTGTTACCGGGCCCGGCGCCTACTATGGCTACACCTTC.

This clonotype was detected a few times. The genes are TRBV5-6 and TRBJ2-7; the match to TRBD1 covers 8 bases. The CDR3 contains 14 residues. CDR1 SGHDT and CDR2 YYEEEE come from the germline V gene. After removal of 4 bases from V and 3 bases from J, the junction contained 6 bases not matched to a gene. The CDR3 loop reads CASSQGQAIYEQYF. As DNA, the CDR3 is TGTGCCAGCAGCCAGGGACAGGCTATCTACGAGCAGTACTTC.

The chain recombines TRBV27 with TRBJ2-7; a weak D match, TRBD2 (5 bases). CDR1 and CDR2 from the germline V gene are MNHEY and SMNVEV (reference sequence). CDR3 size: 16 residues. Trimming left V 6 bases short and J 2 bases short, with 20 bases between. In nucleotides, the CDR3 is TGTGCCAGCAGCTCCTGGGTTGGGAGCGCTACCTACGAGCAGTACTTC. Amino acids: CASSSWVGSATYEQYF.